This TCR beta chain was identified in a study of blood T cell repertoires in COVID-19 (dated by TCRdb to 2018 to 2021). Notes on the research overall: Samples from collaborators originated in the United States, Italy and Spain and spanned both the acute and convalescent phases of COVID-19. The prospective study material was composed of cDNA or gDNA derived from T cells, B-cell-depleted T cells, or PBMCs. Deeply sampled blood TCRbeta repertoires from subjects exposed to, actively infected with, or recovered from COVID-19 were included in the dataset. A freely available public database, intended as a resource for researchers studying the immune response to SARS-CoV-2, is where the repertoires were released. The samples were drawn from two sources: the first 160 participants of the ongoing ImmuneRACE study, and over 950 subjects contributed by 6 global collaborators. A de-identified subject ID, COVID-19 status, age in years and sex were almost always included in the sample metadata. HLA class I and class II types, where available, came from metadata supplied by the sample provider rather than from assay-based typing. Findings and caveats that apply to the study as a whole: The amount of clinical and demographic metadata varied by source and participant and was provided uncurated.

TCRbeta CDR3 regions were amplified from genomic DNA using the immunoSEQ Assay, a bias-controlled multiplex PCR. As for the original processing: Nucleated cell counts per sample were estimated from amplification of reference gene primers within the assay. Sequence reads were collapsed and filtered to measure the absolute abundance of every unique TCRbeta CDR3 rearrangement. For each sample, productive Simpson clonality was calculated as the square root of Simpson's diversity index over productive rearrangements. TCRdb holds this immuneACCESS table with in-frame rearrangements only. Some clones are missing; in checked studies, unresolved V genes explain under half, and the rest has no known cause. Clone size and V and J calls were adopted from that table, with D and trimming inferred from the DNA. Present in this sample are fewer than 250,000 clones, about 91% of which were seen just once. 14% to 15% of the sample goes to the ten largest clones.

Points on this clone: Its antigen is not yet known. The sample holds no much larger clone one base away, and base qualities are not on file.

Enrolling through a virtual design, the prospective study's participants ranged in age from roughly 18 to 95 years and lived across some 22 United States geographic areas. In the prospective study, cohorts were assigned on the basis of participant-reported clinical history obtained from a screening survey and a study questionnaire. Each participant in the prospective study had whole blood, serum and a nasopharyngeal or oropharyngeal swab collected by mobile phlebotomists. Participants in the prospective study had the option to provide additional blood draws and questionnaires over an approximately 2-month period. Before DNA extraction, blood samples from the prospective study were shipped at room temperature or frozen. Deletion took 2 bases off V and 0 bases off J, with a span of 14 bases between the germline ends. CDR1 is given as MDHEN and CDR2 as SYDVKM, both from the germline V gene. Measured from the cysteine to the phenylalanine, the CDR3 is 17 residues long. The DNA shown is the 51-base CDR3, in frame from base 1.

The V and J segments used are TRBV28 and TRBJ1-5; the D segment cannot be called with confidence. The source of this sequence is a woman aged 50 to 60 with acute COVID-19. The sample taken for sequencing was PBMCs or T cells enriched from blood (not recorded which). The CDR3 protein: CASSLVLMGYSNQPQHF. The base sequence is TGTGCCAGCAGTTTAGTACTAATGGGTTATAGCAATCAGCCCCAGCATTTT.